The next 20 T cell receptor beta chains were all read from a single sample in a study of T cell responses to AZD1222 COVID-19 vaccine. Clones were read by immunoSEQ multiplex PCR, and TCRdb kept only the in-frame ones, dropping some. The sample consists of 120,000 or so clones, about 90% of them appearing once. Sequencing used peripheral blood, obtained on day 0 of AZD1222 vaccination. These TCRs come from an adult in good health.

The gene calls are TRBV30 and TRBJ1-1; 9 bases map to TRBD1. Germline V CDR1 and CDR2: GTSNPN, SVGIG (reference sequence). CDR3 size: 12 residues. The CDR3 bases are TGTGGAGGGGACAGGGTCCGTACTGAAGCTTTCTTT. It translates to CGGDRVRTEAFF.

The CDR3 sequence: CASRLNTEAFF. The CDR3 DNA reads TGTGCCAGCAGACTCAACACTGAAGCTTTCTTT. This chain links TRBV6-5 with TRBJ1-1; D is ambiguous. Germline CDR1 is MNHEY and CDR2 is SVGAGI. The V end was cut by 6 bases, the J end by 2 bases, with 4 bases between. The CDR3 is 11 amino acids.

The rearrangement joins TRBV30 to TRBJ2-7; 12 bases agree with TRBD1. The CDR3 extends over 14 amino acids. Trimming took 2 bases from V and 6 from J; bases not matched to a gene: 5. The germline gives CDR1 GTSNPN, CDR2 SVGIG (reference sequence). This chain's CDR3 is CAWSSGTGGTEQYF. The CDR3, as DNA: TGTGCCTGGAGTTCTGGGACAGGGGGCACCGAGCAGTACTTC.

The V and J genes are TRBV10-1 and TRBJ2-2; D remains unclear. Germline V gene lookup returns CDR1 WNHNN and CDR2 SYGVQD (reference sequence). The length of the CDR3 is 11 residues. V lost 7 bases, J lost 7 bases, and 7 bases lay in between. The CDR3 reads CASIYHGELFF. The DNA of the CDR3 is TGCGCCAGCATATATCACGGGGAGCTGTTTTTT.

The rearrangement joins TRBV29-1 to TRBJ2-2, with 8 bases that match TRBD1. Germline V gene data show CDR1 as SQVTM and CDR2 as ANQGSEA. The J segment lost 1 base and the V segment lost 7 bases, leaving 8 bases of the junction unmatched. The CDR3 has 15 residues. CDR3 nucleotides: TGCAGCGCCACTAGGACAGGGAGGAACACCGGGGAGCTGTTTTTT. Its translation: CSATRTGRNTGELFF.

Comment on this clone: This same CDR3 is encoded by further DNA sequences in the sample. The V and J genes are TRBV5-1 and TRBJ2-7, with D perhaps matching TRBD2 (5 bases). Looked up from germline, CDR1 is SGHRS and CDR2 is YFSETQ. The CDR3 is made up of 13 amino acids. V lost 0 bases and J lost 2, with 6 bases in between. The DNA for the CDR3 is TGCGCCAGCAGCTTGGACGGGACCTACGAGCAGTACTTC. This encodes CASSLDGTYEQYF.

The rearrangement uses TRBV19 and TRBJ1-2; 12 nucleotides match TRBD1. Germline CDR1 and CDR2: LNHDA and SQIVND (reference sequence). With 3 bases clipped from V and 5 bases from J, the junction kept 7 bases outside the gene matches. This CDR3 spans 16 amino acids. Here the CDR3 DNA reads TGTGCCAGTAGTATTCCGGGACAGGGGGCACAATATGGCTACACCTTC. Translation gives CASSIPGQGAQYGYTF.

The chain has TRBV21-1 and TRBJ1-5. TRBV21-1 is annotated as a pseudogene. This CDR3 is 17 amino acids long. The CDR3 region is CASSSFPLGVRGTTQHF. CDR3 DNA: TGTGCCAGCAGCTCATTCCCGCTCGGGGTGCGGGGAACAACCCAGCATTTT.

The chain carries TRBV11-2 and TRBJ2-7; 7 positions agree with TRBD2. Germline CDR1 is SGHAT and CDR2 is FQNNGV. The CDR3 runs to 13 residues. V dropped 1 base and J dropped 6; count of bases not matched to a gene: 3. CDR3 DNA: TGTGCCAGCAGCTTAGTTAGACTAGCCGAGCAGTACTTC. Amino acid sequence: CASSLVRLAEQYF.

The CDR3 nucleotides are TGTGCCAGTGGGGGGGTGGTTGAGCAGTTCTTC. It encodes CASGGVVEQFF. This chain connects TRBV2 to TRBJ2-1; 7 nucleotides align to TRBD2. The V gene's germline CDR1 is SNHLY and CDR2 FYNNEI. The V and J ends lost 9 bases and 9 bases, in that order; junction bases with no gene match: 5. The CDR3 is 11 amino acids. Using reference TRBV2 and TRBJ2-1 for the parts outside the CDR3, the full variable domain is EPEVTQTPSHQVTQMGQEVILRCVPISNHLYFYWYRQILGQKVEFLVSFYNNEISEKSEIFDDQFSVERPDGSNFTLKIRSTKLEDSAMYFCASGGVVEQFFGPGTRLTVL.

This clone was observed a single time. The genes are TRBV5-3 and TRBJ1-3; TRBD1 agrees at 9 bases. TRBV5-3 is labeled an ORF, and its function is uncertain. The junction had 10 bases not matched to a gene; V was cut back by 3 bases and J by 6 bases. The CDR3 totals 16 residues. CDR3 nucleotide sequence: TGTGCCAGAAGCTCGCGACCACAGGGGGCCGAAAACACCATATATTTT. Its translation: CARSSRPQGAENTIYF.

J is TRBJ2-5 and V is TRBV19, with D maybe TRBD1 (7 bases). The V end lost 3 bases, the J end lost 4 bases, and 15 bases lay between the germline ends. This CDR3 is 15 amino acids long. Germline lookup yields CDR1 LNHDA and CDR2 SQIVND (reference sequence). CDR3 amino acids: CASSISPGGRETQYF. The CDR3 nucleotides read TGTGCCAGTAGTATTTCCCCAGGGGGGCGAGAGACCCAGTACTTC.

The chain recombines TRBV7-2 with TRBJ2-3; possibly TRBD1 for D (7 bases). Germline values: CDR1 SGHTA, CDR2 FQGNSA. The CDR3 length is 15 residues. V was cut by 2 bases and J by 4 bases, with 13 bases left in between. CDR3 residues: CASSLRSRGADTQYF. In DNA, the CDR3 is TGTGCCAGCAGCTTACGAAGCAGGGGGGCAGATACGCAGTATTTT.

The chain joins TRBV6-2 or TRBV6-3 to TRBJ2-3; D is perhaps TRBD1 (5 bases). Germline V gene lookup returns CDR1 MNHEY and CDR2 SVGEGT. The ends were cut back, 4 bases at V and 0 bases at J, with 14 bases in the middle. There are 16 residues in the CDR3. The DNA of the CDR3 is TGTGCCAGCAGTTTTTCTTTTAGGGGCAGCACAGATACGCAGTATTTT. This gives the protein CASSFSFRGSTDTQYF.

The CDR3 bases are TGTGCCAGTAGAGGTGCAGATACGCAGTATTTT. Translated: CASRGADTQYF. This chain uses TRBV19 with TRBJ2-3; D gene uncertain. The CDR3 covers 11 residues. Germline loops: CDR1 LNHDA, CDR2 SQIVND (reference sequence). V was trimmed by 6 bases and J by 4 bases, leaving 5 bases between them.

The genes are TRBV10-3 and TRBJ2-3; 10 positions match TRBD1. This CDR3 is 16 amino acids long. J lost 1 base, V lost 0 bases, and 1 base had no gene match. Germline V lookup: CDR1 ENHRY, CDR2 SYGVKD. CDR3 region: CAISESGTGGTDTQYF. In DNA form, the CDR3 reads TGTGCCATCAGTGAGTCCGGGACAGGGGGCACAGATACGCAGTATTTT.

The CDR3: CASRGRLAGGTDTQYF. CDR3 DNA sequence: TGTGCCAGCAGGGGGAGGCTAGCGGGAGGCACAGATACGCAGTATTTT. The genes are TRBV11-2 and TRBJ2-3, with TRBD2 matching over 10 bases. The CDR3 length is 16 residues. Germline loops: CDR1 SGHAT, CDR2 FQNNGV. The V and J ends lost 6 bases and 1 base, in that order; junction bases with no gene match: 7.

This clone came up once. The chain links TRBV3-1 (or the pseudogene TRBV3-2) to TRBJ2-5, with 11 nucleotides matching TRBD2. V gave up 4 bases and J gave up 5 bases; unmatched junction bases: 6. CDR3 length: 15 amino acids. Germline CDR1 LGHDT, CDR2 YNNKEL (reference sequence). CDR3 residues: CASSLGTSGVETQYF. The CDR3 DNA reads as TGTGCCAGCAGCCTCGGGACTAGCGGCGTTGAGACCCAGTACTTC.

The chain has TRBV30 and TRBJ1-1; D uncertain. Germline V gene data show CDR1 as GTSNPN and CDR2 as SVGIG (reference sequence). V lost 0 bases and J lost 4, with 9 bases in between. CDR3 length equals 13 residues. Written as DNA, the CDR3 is TGTGCCTGGAGTGTAGGCTTTGGCACTGAAGCTTTCTTT. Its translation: CAWSVGFGTEAFF. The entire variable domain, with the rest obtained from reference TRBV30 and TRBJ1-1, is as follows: SQTIHQWPATLVQPVGSPLSLECTVEGTSNPNLYWYRQAAGRGLQLLFYSVGIGQISSEVPQNLSASRPQDRQFILSSKKLLLSDSGFYLCAWSVGFGTEAFFGQGTRLTVV.

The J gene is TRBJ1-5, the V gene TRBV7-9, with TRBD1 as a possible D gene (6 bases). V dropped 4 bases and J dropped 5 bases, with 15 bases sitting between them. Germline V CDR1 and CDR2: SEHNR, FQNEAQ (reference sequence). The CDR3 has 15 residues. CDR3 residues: CASSSSGQRDQPQHF. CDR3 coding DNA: TGTGCCAGCAGCTCCTCCGGACAGCGAGATCAGCCCCAGCATTTT.